The text below deals with one TCR beta chain. Its target is unknown. Selected pancreatic ductal adenocarcinoma patients had undergone surgery without neoadjuvant therapy. The data were obtained in a study of T cells in pancreatic ductal adenocarcinoma. Study-wide results and limits: Tumors hold more CD45RO+ effector T cells, which may bias toward lower diversity.

The data were produced by immunoSEQ multiplex PCR, yet TCRdb's version contains in-frame clones alone and is incomplete. The profile covers approximately 97,000 clones, with about 96% appearing a single time and less than 4% taken by the ten largest. V lost 2 bases to trimming and J lost 1 base, with 12 bases between them. CDR3 size: 15 residues. The germline CDR1 and CDR2 sequences are KGHSH and LQKENI. The V and J genes are TRBV18 and TRBJ2-7, with D perhaps TRBD1 (5 bases). This clonotype was sampled from a human donor with pancreatic ductal adenocarcinoma. Sequenced input: PBMCs. CDR3 coding DNA: TGTGCCAGCTCACCAGGGGCGACAGATTCCTACGAGCAGTACTTC. Translating gives CASSPGATDSYEQYF.